The 30 T cell receptor beta chains in this list originate from one sample, sequenced in a study of CD8+ T cells in alopecia areata. Treatment: oral pan-JAK inhibitor, 5-10 mg twice daily. As the sequencing template, cDNA was produced by extracting RNA and reverse transcribing it. Generated by immunoSEQ multiplex PCR, the TCRdb table keeps only in-frame clones and is missing some. The data hold hundreds of thousands of clones, with about 62% observed a single time. The sample consisted of CD4+ T cells sorted from blood, taken at week 52, from a patient treated with tofacitinib. All receptors come from a human donor with alopecia areata.

This chain connects TRBV29-1 to TRBJ2-2; D is uncertain. Between the trimmed V and J ends, which lost 1 base and 6 bases, there was a span of 18 bases. The CDR3 is made up of 16 amino acids. Germline-derived CDR1 and CDR2 are SQVTM and ANQGSEA. Here the CDR3 DNA reads TGCAGCGTTGAAGTTAGTATCCACGTGGCGTCCGGGGAGCTGTTTTTT. Translating it yields CSVEVSIHVASGELFF.

The CDR3 here is CASRLRSSGNTIYF. For the CDR3, the DNA is TGTGCCAGCAGGCTCAGGAGCTCTGGAAACACCATATATTTT. V usage is TRBV2 and J usage is TRBJ1-3; D is unresolved. Germline CDR1 and CDR2: SNHLY and FYNNEI. Trimming took 6 bases from V and 0 from J, leaving 9 bases between them. The CDR3 is 14 residues long.

V usage is TRBV4-3 and J usage is TRBJ2-1; perhaps TRBD2 as D (6 bases). Germline assignment: CDR1 LGHNA and CDR2 YSLEER. Trimming pared 1 base from V and 1 base from J, leaving 11 bases between. The CDR3 runs to 16 residues. CDR3 bases: TGCGCCAGCAGCCAAGCGGGCGGGGCATCCTACAATGAGCAGTTCTTC. Translation: CASSQAGGASYNEQFF.

The rearrangement links TRBV7-2 to TRBJ1-5; D call uncertain. The CDR3 sequence is 13 residues long. The V gene's germline CDR1 is SGHTA and CDR2 FQGNSA. V was trimmed by 8 bases and J by 0 bases, leaving 8 bases between them. CDR3 in DNA: TGTGCCAGCGGTAGGCGTAGCAATCAGCCCCAGCATTTT. It translates to CASGRRSNQPQHF.

V is TRBV5-1 and J is TRBJ2-1; D is unclear. CDR1 is SGHRS and CDR2 is YFSETQ in the germline V gene. Between the trimmed V and J ends, which lost 5 bases and 1 base, there was a span of 13 bases. The CDR3 sequence is 15 residues long. The CDR3 DNA follows: TGCGCCAGCAGTTTCCAGACGCCTTCCTACAATGAGCAGTTCTTC. As protein: CASSFQTPSYNEQFF. Full variable domain (rest looked up from reference TRBV5-1 and TRBJ2-1): KAGVTQTPRYLIKTRGQQVTLSCSPISGHRSVSWYQQTPGQGLQFLFEYFSETQRNKGNFPGRFSGRQFSNSRSEMNVSTLELGDSALYLCASSFQTPSYNEQFFGPGTRLTVL.

This clone has only one observation. The rearrangement uses TRBV5-1 and TRBJ1-6; 9 bases fit TRBD1. Germline V gene lookup returns CDR1 SGHRS and CDR2 YFSETQ. V shed 3 bases and J 7 bases; nucleotides not matched to a gene: 2. The CDR3 length is 14 residues. The chain's CDR3 is CASSSDRGNSPLHF. The DNA of the CDR3 is TGCGCCAGCAGCTCGGACAGGGGAAATTCACCCCTCCACTTT.

The chain uses TRBV30 and TRBJ1-2; weak D call: TRBD1 (5 bases). CDR1 and CDR2 from the germline V gene are GTSNPN and SVGIG (reference sequence). The CDR3 loop spans 15 amino acids. V gave up 0 bases and J gave up 8 bases, with 19 bases separating them. The CDR3 nucleotides read TGTGCCTGGAGTGTACCCTCAGGGCCGAGAGAGGGCTACACCTTC. Amino acid sequence: CAWSVPSGPREGYTF. Drawing the rest from reference TRBV30 and TRBJ1-2, the complete variable domain is SQTIHQWPATLVQPVGSPLSLECTVEGTSNPNLYWYRQAAGRGLQLLFYSVGIGQISSEVPQNLSASRPQDRQFILSSKKLLLSDSGFYLCAWSVPSGPREGYTFGSGTRLTVV.

This clone was seen a single time. CDR3 residues: CATQTRGSSYEQYF. CDR3 DNA sequence: TGTGCCACCCAAACCAGAGGCAGCTCCTACGAGCAGTACTTC. This chain uses TRBV27 with TRBJ2-7; D gene ambiguous. This CDR3 has 14 residues. Between the trimmed V and J ends, which lost 10 bases and 0 bases, there was a span of 16 bases. The germline V gene has CDR1 MNHEY and CDR2 SMNVEV (reference sequence).

This clone was seen a few times. This chain joins TRBV29-1 and TRBJ2-4; the match to TRBD1 covers 8 bases. J was trimmed by 4 bases and V by 5 bases; bases with no gene match: 7. The CDR3 runs 14 residues. Germline V CDR1 and CDR2: SQVTM, ANQGSEA. The CDR3 region is CSVSGTGWKNIQYF. The CDR3 coding sequence is TGCAGCGTTTCCGGGACAGGATGGAAAAACATTCAGTACTTC.

This chain connects TRBV4-1 to TRBJ2-7, with 8 bases fitting TRBD2. CDR1 is MGHRA and CDR2 is YSYEKL in the germline V gene. V was pared by 5 bases and J by 5 bases, with 8 bases of the junction left unmatched. The CDR3 extends over 14 amino acids. The CDR3 is CASSSLAGFDEQYF. DNA for the CDR3: TGCGCCAGCAGCTCATTAGCGGGGTTCGACGAGCAGTACTTC.

This rearrangement joins TRBV28 to TRBJ2-5; D is ambiguous. The CDR3 is 12 amino acids. V was clipped by 5 bases and J by 5 bases, with 9 bases between them. Germline-derived CDR1 and CDR2 are MDHEN and SYDVKM. The CDR3 DNA is TGTGCCAGCAGTACCCCGTTGGAGACCCAGTACTTC. This codes for CASSTPLETQYF.

The gene calls are TRBV6-5 and TRBJ1-2; D not certain. The CDR3 totals 13 residues. Germline loops: CDR1 MNHEY, CDR2 SVGAGI. V was shortened by 1 base and J by 4 bases, with 7 bases between the two germline ends. The CDR3 loop is CASSYYSVYGYTF. CDR3 DNA sequence: TGTGCCAGCAGTTACTACAGCGTCTATGGCTACACCTTC.

This clone showed up just a few times. This chain connects TRBV4-1 to TRBJ1-4; a weak D match, TRBD1 (5 bases). CDR1 is MGHRA and CDR2 is YSYEKL in the germline V gene. V lost 6 bases to trimming and J lost 2 bases, with 10 bases between them. This CDR3 is built from 14 residues. The CDR3 DNA follows: TGCGCCAGCAGACGTGCAGGGACTAATGAAAAACTGTTTTTT. Protein sequence: CASRRAGTNEKLFF.

The CDR3 loop is CAWSVLGGRNTEAFF. CDR3 DNA: TGTGCCTGGAGTGTACTAGGAGGGCGGAACACTGAAGCTTTCTTT. The rearrangement links TRBV30 to TRBJ1-1; D is ambiguous. CDR3 size: 15 residues. The V end was cut by 0 bases, the J end by 1 base, with 12 bases between. From germline, CDR1 is GTSNPN and CDR2 SVGIG (reference sequence).

This clone has only a few counts. J is TRBJ2-5 and V is TRBV19, with D hard to call. The germline V and J ends were trimmed by 0 bases and 5 bases, with 4 bases remaining between them. The germline V gene encodes CDR1 LNHDA and CDR2 SQIVND (reference sequence). This CDR3 has 12 residues. The CDR3, as DNA: TGTGCCAGTAGTATAGATTTGGAGACCCAGTACTTC. This encodes CASSIDLETQYF.

The rearrangement uses TRBV7-2 and TRBJ2-5; 7 bases align to TRBD2. In germline, CDR1 is SGHTA, CDR2 FQGNSA. The CDR3 contains 14 residues. V was pared by 5 bases and J by 2 bases, with 5 bases of the junction left unmatched. CDR3 in amino acids: CASSRRTSQETQYF. CDR3 coding DNA: TGTGCCAGCAGCCGTCGGACTAGTCAAGAGACCCAGTACTTC.

The chain carries TRBV13 and TRBJ1-5; D is possibly TRBD1 (5 bases). The CDR3 contains 15 residues. V dropped 3 bases and J dropped 0 bases, with 9 bases sitting between them. Germline V gives CDR1 PRHDT, CDR2 FYEKMQ (reference sequence). CDR3 loop: CASSFRATSNQPQHF. The CDR3 DNA reads TGTGCCAGCAGCTTCAGGGCTACTAGCAATCAGCCCCAGCATTTT.

CDR3 amino acids: CASSFRDSFGYTF. The CDR3 region has the DNA TGTGCCAGTAGTTTCCGGGACAGCTTCGGCTACACCTTC. The V call is TRBV19, the J call TRBJ1-2; 7 bases fit TRBD1. The V gene's germline CDR1 is LNHDA and CDR2 SQIVND (reference sequence). The CDR3 covers 13 residues. With V trimmed by 5 bases and J by 8 bases, 8 bases remained unmatched.

This chain links TRBV27 with TRBJ2-3; weak D call: TRBD1 (5 bases). The germline CDR1 and CDR2 sequences are MNHEY and SMNVEV (reference sequence). The CDR3 has 13 residues. V was clipped by 4 bases and J by 10 bases, with 15 bases between them. CDR3 sequence (DNA): TGTGCCAGCAGTTGGAAGGGGTCCGATGCGCAGTATTTT. Translation: CASSWKGSDAQYF.

V is TRBV11-1 and J is TRBJ2-7, with unresolved D. With 6 bases removed from V and 2 bases from J, the gap between germline ends came to 17 bases. The V gene's germline CDR1 is SGHAT and CDR2 FQDESV (reference sequence). The CDR3 consists of 15 residues. The CDR3 loop is CASSPTRTVTYEQYF. The CDR3 DNA is TGTGCCAGCAGTCCCACCCGGACGGTAACCTACGAGCAGTACTTC.

The CDR3 loop reads CASNPGIGTEAFF. As DNA, the CDR3 is TGCGCCAGCAACCCAGGGATCGGGACTGAAGCTTTCTTT. The chain links TRBV5-1 to TRBJ1-1; tentatively, D is TRBD1 (5 bases). The CDR3 contains 13 residues. V lost 6 bases, J lost 5 bases, and 14 bases lay in between. The germline gives CDR1 SGHRS, CDR2 YFSETQ.

The CDR3 is CSVDWKTGELFF. The CDR3 nucleotides are TGCAGCGTTGATTGGAAAACCGGGGAGCTGTTTTTT. The V call is TRBV29-1, the J call TRBJ2-2; D is unresolved. This CDR3 has 12 amino acids. V lost 3 bases to trimming and J lost 5 bases, with 7 bases between them. Per germline, CDR1 SQVTM and CDR2 ANQGSEA.

The chain carries TRBV5-4 and TRBJ1-5; D unresolved. Per the germline V gene, CDR1 is SGHNT and CDR2 is YYREEE (reference sequence). V dropped 1 base and J dropped 5 bases, with 7 bases sitting between them. The CDR3 loop spans 13 amino acids. CDR3 amino acids: CASSLNSDQPQHF. In DNA form, the CDR3 reads TGTGCCAGCAGCTTGAACTCAGATCAGCCCCAGCATTTT.

The chain recombines TRBV6-5 with TRBJ2-7, with 8 nucleotides matching TRBD2. Germline CDR1 and CDR2: MNHEY and SVGAGI. J lost 3 bases, V lost 6 bases, and 7 bases had no gene match. The length of the CDR3 is 14 residues. This chain's CDR3 is CASSVAGPYYEQYF. CDR3 bases: TGTGCCAGCAGCGTAGCGGGGCCTTACTACGAGCAGTACTTC.

The chain couples TRBV6-5 to TRBJ2-1, with 12 bases that match TRBD2. J lost 4 bases, V lost 8 bases, and 6 bases had no gene match. CDR1 and CDR2 (germline): MNHEY, SVGAGI. This CDR3 region has 15 residues. Here the CDR3 reads CASSTSGGLYNEQFF. In DNA, the CDR3 is TGTGCCAGCTCTACTAGCGGGGGGTTGTACAATGAGCAGTTCTTC.

The chain couples TRBV30 to TRBJ2-5; possible D gene TRBD1, 6 bases. The CDR3 is made up of 12 amino acids. CDR1 and CDR2 (germline): GTSNPN, SVGIG (reference sequence). V was shortened by 1 base and J by 5 bases, with 8 bases between the two germline ends. The CDR3 spells CAWSGQGETQYF. In DNA, the CDR3 is TGTGCCTGGAGTGGCCAGGGGGAGACCCAGTACTTC.

The chain recombines TRBV7-2 with TRBJ2-2; D is ambiguous. Germline V lookup: CDR1 SGHTA, CDR2 FQGNSA. Trimming pared 3 bases from V and 4 bases from J, leaving 12 bases between. The CDR3 length is 15 residues. DNA of the CDR3: TGTGCCAGCAGCTTCCAGTTGAGCAGCACCGGGGAGCTGTTTTTT. This gives the protein CASSFQLSSTGELFF.

The chain employs TRBV5-1 and TRBJ1-1; the D gene is possibly TRBD1 (6 bases). The CDR3 runs to 16 residues. CDR1 is SGHRS and CDR2 is YFSETQ in the germline V gene. The V end was cut by 4 bases, the J end by 2 bases, with 18 bases between. The DNA of the CDR3 is TGCGCCAGCAGCCCTTCAGGACAGACACTAAACACTGAAGCTTTCTTT. It codes for CASSPSGQTLNTEAFF.

This clone was detected once. Mismatch with germline at one junction end may stem from a read error. The chain employs TRBV4-3 and TRBJ2-7; D remains ambiguous. There are 13 residues in the CDR3. CDR1 is LGHNA, CDR2 YSLEER, per germline. As DNA, the CDR3 is TGCGCCAGCTGCCAAGATCATGGTTTCGAGCAGTACTTC. This translates into CASCQDHGFEQYF.

This clone was found a few times. V and J are TRBV29-1 and TRBJ1-1; D ambiguous. Germline V gives CDR1 SQVTM, CDR2 ANQGSEA. V was cut by 6 bases and J by 4 bases, with 12 bases left in between. The CDR3 covers 12 residues. CDR3 loop: CSVVGVSTEAFF. CDR3 DNA: TGCAGCGTGGTTGGGGTTAGCACTGAAGCTTTCTTT.